A single sample gave rise to the 32 T cell receptor beta chains below, sequenced in a study of immune heterogeneity within non-small cell lung tumors. Template input was genomic DNA from bulk tumor (600 ng per sample). Several biopsies were collected from each primary tumor during surgery. They were spaced as far apart as possible within the tumor mass. Their non-small cell lung cancer was newly diagnosed and untreated, and the patients underwent curative surgery. It was with 32 V and 13 J primers that multiplex PCR amplified TCR beta CDR3. TCRdb recomputed calls from the multiplex PCR reads with MiXCR, one row per CDR3 protein. The sample has about 21,000 distinct CDR3 sequences; around 30% are singletons. Material: lung tumor tissue. These receptors all come from a man aged 35-49 years with non-small cell lung cancer.

V usage is TRBV9 and J usage is TRBJ2-1; tentatively, D is TRBD1 or TRBD2 (6 bases each). Germline V gives CDR1 SGDLS, CDR2 YYNGEE. The V end was cut by 0 bases, the J end by 5 bases, with 12 bases between. This CDR3 comprises 15 residues. For the CDR3, the DNA is TGTGCCAGCAGCGTAGAAGGGCGGGACAACAATGAGCAGTTCTTC. As protein: CASSVEGRDNNEQFF.

In its sample, this clonotype was seen many times. V usage is TRBV4-2 and J usage is TRBJ2-3, with D unresolved. Trimming stripped 1 base from V and 6 bases from J, with 20 bases between. The CDR3 is made up of 17 amino acids. The germline gives CDR1 LGHNA, CDR2 YNFKEQ. CDR3 sequence: CASSQGRAEAPGDTQYF. Here the CDR3 DNA reads TGTGCCAGCAGCCAAGGAAGGGCGGAAGCCCCGGGCGATACGCAGTATTTT.

By share, this clonotype counts as medium-sized. V usage is TRBV20-1 and J usage is TRBJ2-1, with 7 bases lining up with TRBD1. V lost 6 bases to trimming and J lost 6 bases; unmatched junction nucleotides: 5. The CDR3 has 12 residues. Germline CDR1 and CDR2: DFQATT and SNEGSKA (reference sequence). CDR3 residues: CSAGQTVNEQFF. Written as DNA, the CDR3 is TGCAGTGCGGGACAGACTGTCAATGAGCAGTTCTTC.

Comment on this clonotype: A much larger clone sits a single nucleotide away, making a read error possible. This chain links TRBV5-1 with TRBJ1-2, with D perhaps matching TRBD1 (6 bases). CDR3 length: 13 residues. V gave up 2 bases and J gave up 2 bases, with 7 bases separating them. CDR1 SGHRS and CDR2 YFSETQ come from the germline V gene. The DNA of the CDR3 is TGCGCCAGCAGCTTAGACAGGAACTATGGCTACACCTTC. Translated, it gives CASSLDRNYGYTF. Filled out from reference TRBV5-1 and TRBJ1-2, the complete variable domain reads KAGVTQTPRYLIKTRGQQVTLSCSPISGHRSVSWYQQTPGQGLQFLFEYFSETQRNKGNFPGRFSGRQFSNSRSEMNVSTLELGDSALYLCASSLDRNYGYTFGSGTRLTVV.

Comments on this clonotype: This clone may be a read error of a much larger clone one base away. The chain has TRBV12-3 or TRBV12-4 and TRBJ1-4, with a weak D call TRBD1 (6 bases). The CDR3 has 16 amino acids. The V gene lost 2 bases and the J gene lost 8 bases, with 18 bases spanning the gap. The CDR3 sequence is CASSLNGGGVSEKLFF. For the CDR3, the DNA is TGTGCCAGCAGTTTAAACGGGGGGGGCGTCTCGGAAAAACTGTTTTTT.

V and J are TRBV20-1 and TRBJ2-1, with TRBD2 identical over 11 bases. After removal of 4 bases from V and 9 bases from J, the junction contained 11 bases not matched to a gene. CDR3 length: 15 residues. CDR1 and CDR2 (germline): DFQATT, SNEGSKA (reference sequence). CDR3 residues: CSATPPELAGVEQFF. The CDR3 DNA follows: TGCAGTGCTACTCCCCCGGAACTAGCGGGAGTTGAGCAGTTCTTC.

Worth noting for this clonotype: An end of the junction differs from the germline gene, which may be a read error. The chain couples TRBV7-2 to TRBJ1-4; no clear D gene. CDR3 length: 14 residues. Germline-derived CDR1 and CDR2 are SGHTA and FQGNSA. CDR3: CASSLLALNEKQFF. As DNA, the CDR3 is TGTGCCAGCAGCTTATTGGCTCTAAATGAAAAACAGTTTTTT.

About this clonotype: Possible read error: a much larger clone is one base away. The V and J genes are TRBV3-1 and TRBJ1-6; no firm D call. Germline CDR1 LGHDT, CDR2 YNNKEL (reference sequence). The CDR3 is 13 residues long. The CDR3 DNA follows: TGTGCCAGCAGCCAAGCGGCTAATTTACCCCTCCACTTT. The encoded protein is CASSQAANLPLHF.

This clonotype rates as medium-sized. The V call is TRBV2, the J call TRBJ1-5; maybe TRBD1 (5 bases). Germline CDR1 reads SNHLY; CDR2 reads FYNNEI. Trimming removed 5 bases at V and 2 bases at J, with 13 bases between. There are 15 residues in the CDR3. The CDR3: CASSRDRSGNQPQHF. CDR3 bases: TGTGCCAGCAGTCGAGACAGAAGTGGCAATCAGCCCCAGCATTTT.

Many counts were recorded for this clonotype. V usage is TRBV27 and J usage is TRBJ1-6; TRBD1 might be the D (5 bases). The CDR3 is made up of 15 amino acids. Germline values: CDR1 MNHEY, CDR2 SMNVEV (reference sequence). V lost 10 bases, J lost 9 bases, and 22 bases lay in between. The CDR3 sequence is CATHPRRAGSSPLHF. The CDR3, as DNA: TGTGCCACCCACCCCCGCAGGGCGGGAAGTTCACCCCTCCACTTT.

There are many counts of this clonotype. The chain joins TRBV2 to TRBJ2-6; 9 nucleotides match TRBD1. This CDR3 is 20 amino acids long. The germline gives CDR1 SNHLY, CDR2 FYNNEI. V was pared by 2 bases and J by 0 bases, with 11 bases of the junction left unmatched. Here the CDR3 DNA reads TGTGCCAGCAGTGAATTGGGAGGGACAGGGACTCTCTCTGGGGCCAACGTCCTGACTTTC. Translated: CASSELGGTGTLSGANVLTF.

This clonotype was counted between two and nine times. The chain has TRBV6-2 or TRBV6-3 and TRBJ2-6; D ambiguous. The CDR3 totals 16 residues. Germline V gene lookup returns CDR1 MNHEY and CDR2 SVGEGT. V shed 4 bases and J shed 2 bases, with 12 bases lying between them. CDR3 sequence reads: CASSFPGLTGANVLTF. The CDR3 region has the DNA TGTGCCAGCAGTTTCCCGGGCCTTACTGGGGCCAACGTCCTGACTTTC.

This clonotype was seen ten or more times. The chain is built from TRBV6-6 and TRBJ1-4; D may be TRBD1 (5 bases). The CDR3 sequence is 14 residues long. Looked up from germline, CDR1 is MNHNY and CDR2 is SVGAGI (reference sequence). V lost 2 bases to trimming and J lost 8 bases, with 12 bases between them. The CDR3 spells CASSYGVGAEKLFF. In DNA, the CDR3 is TGTGCCAGCAGTTACGGGGTCGGGGCGGAAAAACTGTTTTTT.

The chain carries TRBV5-1 and TRBJ2-2, with D maybe TRBD1 (5 bases). V lost 7 bases and J lost 1, with 11 bases in between. The germline V gene has CDR1 SGHRS and CDR2 YFSETQ. This CDR3 comprises 14 residues. CDR3 sequence reads: CASCRAMNTGELFF. DNA of the CDR3: TGCGCCAGCTGCAGGGCAATGAACACCGGGGAGCTGTTTTTT.

This clonotype has just a few counts. The chain uses TRBV30 and TRBJ2-7; no reliable D call. The CDR3 spans 15 residues. CDR1 and CDR2 (germline): GTSNPN, SVGIG (reference sequence). Trimming stripped 0 bases from V and 1 base from J, with 13 bases between. Written as DNA, the CDR3 is TGTGCCTGGAGTGTGACGGGCCGGTGGTCCTACGAGCAGTACTTC. It encodes CAWSVTGRWSYEQYF.

The table lists this clonotype with many counts. The chain links TRBV6-4 to TRBJ2-3; D may be TRBD2 (6 bases). Germline V CDR1 and CDR2: MRHNA, SNTAGT. Trimming pared 0 bases from V and 9 bases from J, leaving 10 bases between. The CDR3 loop spans 13 amino acids. CDR3: CASSDSAEGTQYF. Written as DNA, the CDR3 is TGTGCCAGCAGTGACTCTGCGGAGGGGACGCAGTATTTT.

This clonotype was counted ten times or more. This sequence joins TRBV28 and TRBJ2-1; the D gene is possibly TRBD2 (6 bases). The V gene lost 7 bases and the J gene lost 8 bases, with 24 bases spanning the gap. The CDR3 loop spans 16 amino acids. CDR1 is MDHEN, CDR2 SYDVKM, per germline. CDR3 loop: CASIPSTSRLPDEQFF. The DNA for the CDR3 is TGTGCCAGCATCCCCTCGACTAGTCGGTTACCCGATGAGCAGTTCTTC.

This clonotype showed up just a few times. The V call is TRBV5-5, the J call TRBJ1-1; perhaps TRBD1 as D (5 bases). The CDR3 loop spans 15 amino acids. Germline assignment: CDR1 SGHKS and CDR2 YYEKEE (reference sequence). V was trimmed by 4 bases and J by 1 base, leaving 14 bases between them. CDR3 DNA sequence: TGTGCCAGCAGCCTCTATGGCGGGGGGAACACTGAAGCTTTCTTT. This codes for CASSLYGGGNTEAFF.

This clonotype is categorized as medium-sized. This rearrangement joins TRBV12-3 or TRBV12-4 to TRBJ2-7; TRBD2 matches 8 bases. CDR3 length equals 15 residues. Losses at the gene ends were 6 bases for V and 3 bases for J; bases not matched to a gene: 10. CDR3 sequence: CASSTPGLGGYEQYF. CDR3 coding DNA: TGTGCCAGCAGCACCCCGGGACTAGGAGGCTACGAGCAGTACTTC.

Details on this clonotype: A junction end diverges from the germline sequence, so it may reflect a read error. V is TRBV6-1 and J is TRBJ2-3, with 9 bases that match TRBD2. Germline CDR1 and CDR2: MNHNS and SASEGT. This CDR3 comprises 15 residues. CDR3 in DNA: TGTGCCAGCAGTAATGCGGGAGGGAGCATAGATACGCAGTATTTT. Its translation: CASSNAGGSIDTQYF.

This clonotype has only one observation. It may be a read error: a sequence one base away is much more abundant. The V and J genes are TRBV19 and TRBJ2-5; possibly TRBD1 for D (5 bases). Trimming removed 6 bases at V and 6 bases at J, with 17 bases between. The CDR3 extends over 14 amino acids. Germline V gene sequence: CDR1 LNHDA, CDR2 SQIVND (reference sequence). The CDR3 region is CASRADSASKTQYF. The CDR3 DNA sequence: TGTGCCAGTAGGGCTGACAGTGCTTCTAAGACCCAGTACTTC. Using reference TRBV19 and TRBJ2-5 for the parts outside the CDR3, the full variable domain is DGGITQSPKYLFRKEGQNVTLSCEQNLNHDAMYWYRQDPGQGLRLIYYSQIVNDFQKGDIAEGYSVSREKKESFPLTVTSAQKNPTAFYLCASRADSASKTQYFGPGTRLLVL.

This clonotype was seen only a few times. The DNA of the CDR3 is TGTGCCAGCAGTTCACATGAGAACACTGAAGCTTTCTTT. Its translation: CASSSHENTEAFF. The chain has TRBV25-1 and TRBJ1-1; D is uncertain. The CDR3 totals 13 residues. Trimming left V 5 bases short and J 1 base short, with 8 bases between. Germline V CDR1 and CDR2: MGHDK, SYGVNS.

In its sample, this clonotype was seen many times. The chain uses TRBV20-1 and TRBJ2-7; 10 nucleotides agree with TRBD2. V lost 2 bases and J lost 7; bases outside the gene matches: 8. From germline, CDR1 is DFQATT and CDR2 SNEGSKA (reference sequence). The CDR3 loop spans 14 amino acids. This chain's CDR3 is CSARYLAGVREQYF. In DNA form, the CDR3 reads TGCAGTGCTAGATACCTAGCGGGAGTACGGGAGCAGTACTTC.

Here the CDR3 reads CASNGRAGQGYNSPLHF. DNA of the CDR3: TGTGCCAGCAACGGACGAGCCGGGCAGGGCTATAATTCACCCCTCCACTTT. The chain carries TRBV7-6 and TRBJ1-6, with D tentatively TRBD1 (5 bases). Trimming shortened V by 7 bases and J by 3 bases, and 19 bases separated the two germline ends. Germline loops: CDR1 SGHVS, CDR2 FNYEAQ. The CDR3 consists of 17 residues.

Notes on this clonotype: Being one base from a much bigger clone, this may be a read error. The rearrangement links TRBV11-3 to TRBJ2-7, with 7 bases aligning to TRBD1. The CDR3 covers 15 residues. CDR1 and CDR2 from the germline V gene are SGHNT and YENEEA. DNA of the CDR3: TGTGCCAGCAGCTTCACAGGGGCAGCCTCCTACGAGCTGTACTTC. Its translation is CASSFTGAASYELYF.

The rearrangement joins TRBV6-1 to TRBJ1-1; D is possibly TRBD1 (6 bases). Germline loops: CDR1 MNHNS, CDR2 SASEGT. The CDR3 runs to 15 residues. The germline V and J ends were trimmed by 5 bases and 4 bases, with 17 bases remaining between them. The CDR3 region has the DNA TGTGCCAGCAGTAGACCACAGGGACGGGTCACTGAAGCTTTCTTT. Amino acids: CASSRPQGRVTEAFF.

For this clonotype: A much larger clone is a single base away; this may be a read error. This rearrangement joins TRBV2 to TRBJ1-1; no firm D call. CDR1 and CDR2 (germline): SNHLY, FYNNEI. Trimming left V 6 bases short and J 0 bases short, with 11 bases between. The CDR3 totals 14 residues. CDR3 DNA: TGTGCCAGCAGGTCCTGCCTCATGAACACTGAAGCTTTCTTT. Translated, it gives CASRSCLMNTEAFF.

Comment on this clonotype: A much larger clone sits a single nucleotide away, making a read error possible. The chain combines TRBV2 with TRBJ1-2; 7 bases agree with TRBD1. The germline CDR1 and CDR2 sequences are SNHLY and FYNNEI. The CDR3 has 14 amino acids. CDR3 sequence reads: CTSKSDRRNYGYTF. The CDR3 bases are TGTACCAGCAAATCGGACAGGAGGAACTATGGCTACACCTTC.

This clonotype has at least ten counts. The CDR3 DNA reads TGTGCCAGCAGTTACGGGGAAGGCCGTGAAGCTTTCTTT. It yields the protein CASSYGEGREAFF. V is TRBV6-2 or TRBV6-3 and J is TRBJ1-1; D remains unclear. The CDR3 runs 13 residues. Between the trimmed V and J ends, which lost 2 bases and 7 bases, there was a span of 11 bases. The germline gives CDR1 MNHEY, CDR2 SVGEGT.

In its sample, this clonotype was seen many times. The chain recombines TRBV3-1 with TRBJ2-7; the D gene is possibly TRBD1 (5 bases). Germline values: CDR1 LGHDT, CDR2 YNNKEL (reference sequence). This CDR3 is 15 amino acids long. Trimming took off 4 bases at V and 0 bases at J, with 13 bases between the two ends. The CDR3 DNA reads as TGTGCCAGCAGCCCCTACCAGGGCTCCTCCTACGAGCAGTACTTC. Amino acids: CASSPYQGSSYEQYF.

This clonotype is medium-sized. The CDR3 reads CASASSGSHNEQFF. CDR3 nucleotides: TGTGCCAGCGCTTCTAGCGGGAGTCACAATGAGCAGTTCTTC. J is TRBJ2-1 and V is TRBV6-1, with 10 bases aligning to TRBD2. V lost 8 bases and J lost 5; bases outside the gene matches: 6. Germline loops: CDR1 MNHNS, CDR2 SASEGT. CDR3 size: 14 residues.

This clonotype has a count of ten or more. The chain employs TRBV9 and TRBJ1-2; D not certain. Germline V CDR1 and CDR2: SGDLS, YYNGEE. This CDR3 has 14 residues. The V gene lost 4 bases and the J gene lost 4 bases, with 14 bases spanning the gap. CDR3 loop: CASSKGEFIYGYTF. As DNA, the CDR3 is TGTGCCAGCAGCAAAGGCGAGTTTATCTATGGCTACACCTTC.